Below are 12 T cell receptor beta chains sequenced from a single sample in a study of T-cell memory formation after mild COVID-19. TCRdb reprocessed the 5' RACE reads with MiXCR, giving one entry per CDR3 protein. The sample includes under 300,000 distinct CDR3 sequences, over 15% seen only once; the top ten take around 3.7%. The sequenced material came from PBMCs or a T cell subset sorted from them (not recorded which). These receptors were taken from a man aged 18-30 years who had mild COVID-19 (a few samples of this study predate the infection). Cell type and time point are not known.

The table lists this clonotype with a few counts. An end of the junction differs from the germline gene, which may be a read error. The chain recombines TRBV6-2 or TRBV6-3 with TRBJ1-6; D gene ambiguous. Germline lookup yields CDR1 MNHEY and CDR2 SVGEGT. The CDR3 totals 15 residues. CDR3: CASSYRGSFNSPLHF. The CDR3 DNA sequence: TGTGCCAGCAGTTACCGCGGGTCCTTTAATTCACCCCTCCACTTT.

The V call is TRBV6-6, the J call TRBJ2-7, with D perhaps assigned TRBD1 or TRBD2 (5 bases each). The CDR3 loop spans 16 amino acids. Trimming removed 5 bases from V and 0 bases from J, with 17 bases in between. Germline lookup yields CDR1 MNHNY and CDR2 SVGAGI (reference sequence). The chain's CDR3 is CASSEAGTVGSYEQYF. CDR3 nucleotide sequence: TGTGCCAGCAGTGAGGCCGGGACCGTGGGCTCCTACGAGCAGTACTTC.

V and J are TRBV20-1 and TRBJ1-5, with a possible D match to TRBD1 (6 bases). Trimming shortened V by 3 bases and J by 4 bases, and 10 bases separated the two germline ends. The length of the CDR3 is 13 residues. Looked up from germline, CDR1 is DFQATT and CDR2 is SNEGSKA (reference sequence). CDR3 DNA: TGCAGTGCTAGGGGACACGCGAATCAGCCCCAGCATTTT. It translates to CSARGHANQPQHF.

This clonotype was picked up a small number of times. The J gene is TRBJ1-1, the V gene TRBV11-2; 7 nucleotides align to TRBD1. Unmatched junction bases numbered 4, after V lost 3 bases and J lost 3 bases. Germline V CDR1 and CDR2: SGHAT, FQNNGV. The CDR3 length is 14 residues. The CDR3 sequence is CASSFDRVDTEAFF. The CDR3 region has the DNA TGTGCCAGCAGCTTCGACAGGGTGGACACTGAAGCTTTCTTT.

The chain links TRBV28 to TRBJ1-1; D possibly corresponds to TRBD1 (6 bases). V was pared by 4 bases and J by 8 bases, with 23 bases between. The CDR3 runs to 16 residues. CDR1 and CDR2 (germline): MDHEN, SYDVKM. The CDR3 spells CASSSPATGWGTEAFF. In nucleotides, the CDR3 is TGTGCCAGCAGTTCCCCGGCGACAGGCTGGGGAACAGAAGCTTTCTTT.

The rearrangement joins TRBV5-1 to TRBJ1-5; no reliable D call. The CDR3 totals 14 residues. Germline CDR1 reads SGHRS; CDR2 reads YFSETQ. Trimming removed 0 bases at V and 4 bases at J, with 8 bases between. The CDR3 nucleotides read TGCGCCAGCAGCTTGGAGGAGGTAAATCAGCCCCAGCATTTT. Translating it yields CASSLEEVNQPQHF.

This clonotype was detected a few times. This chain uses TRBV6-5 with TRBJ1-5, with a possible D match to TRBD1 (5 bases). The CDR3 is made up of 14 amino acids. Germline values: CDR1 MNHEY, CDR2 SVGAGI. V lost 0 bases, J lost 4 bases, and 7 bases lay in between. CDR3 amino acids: CASSYSRGNQPQHF. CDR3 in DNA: TGTGCCAGCAGTTACTCGAGGGGTAATCAGCCCCAGCATTTT.

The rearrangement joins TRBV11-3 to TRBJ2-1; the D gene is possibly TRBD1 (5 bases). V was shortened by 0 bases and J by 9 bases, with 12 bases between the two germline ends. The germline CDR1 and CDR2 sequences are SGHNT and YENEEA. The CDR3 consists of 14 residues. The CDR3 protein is CASSLDPSRGEQFF. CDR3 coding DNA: TGTGCCAGCAGCTTAGATCCCTCAAGGGGTGAGCAGTTCTTC.

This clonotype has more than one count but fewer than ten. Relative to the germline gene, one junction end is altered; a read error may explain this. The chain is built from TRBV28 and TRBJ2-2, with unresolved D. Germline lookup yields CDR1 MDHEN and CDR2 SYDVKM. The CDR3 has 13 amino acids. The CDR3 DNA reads TGTGCCAGCGGTTTTGGGAACACCGGGGAGCTGTTTTTT. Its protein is CASGFGNTGELFF. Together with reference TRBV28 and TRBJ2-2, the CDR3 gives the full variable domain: DVKVTQSSRYLVKRTGEKVFLECVQDMDHENMFWYRQDPGLGLRLIYFSYDVKMKEKGDIPEGYSVSREKKERFSLILESASTNQTSMYLCASGFGNTGELFFGEGSRLTVL.

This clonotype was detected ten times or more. The CDR3 DNA sequence: TGCGCCAGCACCCTTGAGGGAGAGACCCAGTACTTC. It yields the protein CASTLEGETQYF. This chain uses TRBV5-1 with TRBJ2-5, with D possibly TRBD2 on 5 matching bases. The CDR3 totals 12 residues. Germline values: CDR1 SGHRS, CDR2 YFSETQ. V gave up 6 bases and J gave up 4 bases, with 10 bases separating them.

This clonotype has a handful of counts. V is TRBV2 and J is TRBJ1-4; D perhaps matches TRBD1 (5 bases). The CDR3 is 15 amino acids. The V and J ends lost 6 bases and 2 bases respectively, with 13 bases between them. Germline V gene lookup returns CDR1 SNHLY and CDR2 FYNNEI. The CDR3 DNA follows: TGTGCCAGCAGCGGCCGGGGGAGGACTAATGAAAAACTGTTTTTT. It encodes CASSGRGRTNEKLFF.

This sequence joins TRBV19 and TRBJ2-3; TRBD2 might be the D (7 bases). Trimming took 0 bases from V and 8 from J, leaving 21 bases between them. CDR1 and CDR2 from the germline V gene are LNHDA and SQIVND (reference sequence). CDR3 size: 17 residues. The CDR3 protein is CASSIDLGSAGAVTQYF. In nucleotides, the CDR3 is TGTGCCAGTAGTATAGATCTAGGATCTGCGGGGGCCGTTACGCAGTATTTT.